One and the same sample provided the 20 T cell receptor beta chains below, sequenced in a study of control samples from healthy donors and cancer patients. The data were produced by immunoSEQ multiplex PCR, yet TCRdb's version contains in-frame clones alone and is incomplete. The table records about 110,000 clones, about 89% of them present only once. Sequencing was carried out using blood. The receptors stem from a woman between 45 and 60 years old in good health.

CDR3 DNA sequence: TGTGCCAGCAGTTTTAGATGGCAGGTCGGGGAGCTGTTTTTT. Its translation: CASSFRWQVGELFF. The rearrangement joins TRBV27 to TRBJ2-2, with unresolved D. The CDR3 consists of 14 residues. Germline V gene sequence: CDR1 MNHEY, CDR2 SMNVEV (reference sequence). The V gene lost 3 bases and the J gene lost 7 bases, with 12 bases spanning the gap.

The chain couples TRBV6-5 to TRBJ1-2, with TRBD1 matching over 7 bases. The CDR3 extends over 15 amino acids. The J segment lost 11 bases and the V segment lost 1 base, leaving 13 bases of the junction unmatched. Germline lookup yields CDR1 MNHEY and CDR2 SVGAGI. In nucleotides, the CDR3 is TGTGCCAGCAGTTACTTTATCGTGGGACAGCCGCTTTACACCTTC. Translating it yields CASSYFIVGQPLYTF.

The rearrangement links TRBV4-3 to TRBJ1-2; 8 bases align to TRBD1. The CDR3 runs 16 residues. Germline CDR1 and CDR2: LGHNA and YSLEER. V trimming: 0 bases; J trimming: 8 bases; junction bases outside the gene matches: 11. The CDR3 is CASSQDRNRGERGYTF. The CDR3 nucleotides are TGCGCCAGCAGCCAAGATAGGAACAGGGGGGAGAGGGGCTACACCTTC.

The V gene is TRBV5-4, the J gene TRBJ2-1, with TRBD2 identical over 12 bases. From germline, CDR1 is SGHNT and CDR2 YYREEE (reference sequence). CDR3 length equals 17 residues. With 7 bases clipped from V and 6 bases from J, the junction kept 14 bases outside the gene matches. The chain's CDR3 is CASEYMAGTSGRNEQFF. In nucleotides, the CDR3 is TGTGCCAGCGAATACATGGCCGGGACTAGCGGGCGCAATGAGCAGTTCTTC.

The chain employs TRBV12-3 or TRBV12-4 and TRBJ2-7, with 7 bases matching TRBD1. The CDR3 is 13 residues long. Losses at the gene ends were 4 bases for V and 6 bases for J; bases not matched to a gene: 6. The CDR3 region is CASSWGQLSEQYV. DNA of the CDR3: TGTGCCAGCAGTTGGGGACAGTTATCCGAGCAGTACGTC.

The V call is TRBV5-4, the J call TRBJ1-2; D is perhaps TRBD1 (5 bases). The germline V and J ends were trimmed by 3 bases and 6 bases, with 21 bases remaining between them. CDR3 size: 16 residues. CDR1 and CDR2 (germline): SGHNT, YYREEE (reference sequence). The CDR3 sequence is CASSSRARDSTNGYTF. The CDR3 nucleotides read TGTGCCAGCAGCTCCAGAGCAAGAGACAGCACGAATGGCTACACCTTC.

This clone has just a few counts. Other DNA sequences of this sample code for an identical CDR3. The rearrangement uses TRBV30 and TRBJ2-6, with a possible D match to TRBD2 (6 bases). The CDR3 has 15 residues. Between the trimmed V and J ends, which lost 0 bases and 0 bases, there was a span of 6 bases. Germline assignment: CDR1 GTSNPN and CDR2 SVGIG (reference sequence). The CDR3 is CAWSVGSSGANVLTF. The CDR3 coding sequence is TGTGCCTGGAGTGTCGGGAGCTCTGGGGCCAACGTCCTGACTTTC.

The chain carries TRBV7-8 and TRBJ2-7, with 12 bases that match TRBD2. V was pared by 1 base and J by 0 bases, with 10 bases of the junction left unmatched. Germline CDR1 is SGHVS and CDR2 is FQNEAQ. The CDR3 loop spans 19 amino acids. The CDR3, as DNA: TGTGCCAGCAGCTTAGAGAGTTCAGGACTAGCGGGGTTCTCCTACGAGCAGTACTTC. The encoded protein is CASSLESSGLAGFSYEQYF. Variable domain in full (rest from reference TRBV7-8 and TRBJ2-7): GAGVSQSPRYKVAKRGQDVALRCDPISGHVSLFWYQQALGQGPEFLTYFQNEAQLDKSGLPSDRFFAERPEGSVSTLKIQRTQQEDSAVYLCASSLESSGLAGFSYEQYFGPGTRLTVT.

This rearrangement joins TRBV27 to TRBJ1-1, with D unclear. V was clipped by 4 bases and J by 0 bases, with 9 bases between them. Germline-derived CDR1 and CDR2 are MNHEY and SMNVEV (reference sequence). The CDR3 covers 14 residues. This chain's CDR3 is CASSSRALNTEAFF. In DNA, the CDR3 is TGTGCCAGCAGTTCCCGAGCCCTGAACACTGAAGCTTTCTTT.

This clone was counted a few times. The chain carries TRBV29-1 and TRBJ2-2, with D perhaps TRBD1 (7 bases). The germline gives CDR1 SQVTM, CDR2 ANQGSEA. This CDR3 contains 12 residues. The V end lost 7 bases, the J end lost 13 bases, and 19 bases lay between the germline ends. The CDR3 spells CSAGDSPRWLFF. As DNA, the CDR3 is TGCAGCGCGGGGGACAGCCCGAGATGGCTGTTTTTT.

V is TRBV3-1 (or the pseudogene TRBV3-2) and J is TRBJ2-6; no firm D call. Germline V gene data show CDR1 as LGHDT and CDR2 as YNNKEL (reference sequence). With 8 bases removed from V and 4 bases from J, the gap between germline ends came to 9 bases. CDR3 length equals 13 residues. Here the CDR3 reads CASLLPGANVLTF. In DNA form, the CDR3 reads TGTGCCAGCCTGCTCCCCGGGGCCAACGTCCTGACTTTC.

V and J are TRBV7-9 and TRBJ2-2; TRBD2 agrees at 13 bases. V lost 5 bases to trimming and J lost 1 base; unmatched junction nucleotides: 1. The CDR3 is 16 residues long. Germline V lookup: CDR1 SEHNR, CDR2 FQNEAQ (reference sequence). CDR3 residues: CASSGLAGENTGELFF. The CDR3 DNA sequence: TGTGCCAGCAGCGGACTAGCGGGGGAGAACACCGGGGAGCTGTTTTTT.

This sequence joins TRBV6-2 or TRBV6-3 and TRBJ2-1; tentatively, D is TRBD2 (6 bases). Trimming pared 6 bases from V and 5 bases from J, leaving 17 bases between. The CDR3 runs to 15 residues. Germline V gene lookup returns CDR1 MNHEY and CDR2 SVGEGT. In DNA form, the CDR3 reads TGTGCCAGCAGCCCTCGCGGGGATCCAAACAATGAGCAGTTCTTC. Translating it yields CASSPRGDPNNEQFF.

In regard to this clone: At one end the junction does not follow the germline gene, possibly because of a read error. The V gene is TRBV7-8, the J gene TRBJ1-2, with unresolved D. The length of the CDR3 is 16 residues. Per the germline V gene, CDR1 is SGHVS and CDR2 is FQNEAQ. This chain's CDR3 is CASSPLRSRGNYGYTF. The DNA of the CDR3 is TGTGCCAGCAGCCCGCTGAGATCGAGAGGGAACTACGGCTACACCTTC. The entire variable domain, with the rest obtained from reference TRBV7-8 and TRBJ1-2, is as follows: GAGVSQSPRYKVAKRGQDVALRCDPISGHVSLFWYQQALGQGPEFLTYFQNEAQLDKSGLPSDRFFAERPEGSVSTLKIQRTQQEDSAVYLCASSPLRSRGNYGYTFGSGTRLTVV.

This clone has more than one count but fewer than ten. The V and J genes are TRBV9 and TRBJ2-5; 9 bases align to TRBD1. The CDR3 has 18 amino acids. V gave up 0 bases and J gave up 5 bases; unmatched junction bases: 14. Germline CDR1 SGDLS, CDR2 YYNGEE. The DNA of the CDR3 is TGTGCCAGCAGCGTAGGTCAGAGTACAGGGGGCCGGGGGGAGACCCAGTACTTC. It translates to CASSVGQSTGGRGETQYF.

The V and J genes are TRBV5-6 and TRBJ1-3, with 7 bases lining up with TRBD1. V was pared by 3 bases and J by 0 bases, with 6 bases of the junction left unmatched. Germline CDR1 is SGHDT and CDR2 is YYEEEE. CDR3 length equals 16 residues. The CDR3 protein is CASSYGQALSGNTIYF. In nucleotides, the CDR3 is TGTGCCAGCAGCTACGGACAGGCGCTCTCTGGAAACACCATATATTTT.

The chain uses TRBV5-5 and TRBJ2-5, with 10 bases lining up with TRBD2. The CDR3 has 18 amino acids. CDR1 and CDR2 from the germline V gene are SGHKS and YYEKEE (reference sequence). With V trimmed by 0 bases and J by 1 base, 9 bases remained unmatched. The CDR3 nucleotides are TGTGCCAGCAGCTTGGGGGGTGCTAGCGGGAGTTCCCAAGAGACCCAGTACTTC. It is translated as CASSLGGASGSSQETQYF.

The chain joins TRBV19 to TRBJ2-3; 8 nucleotides line up with TRBD1. Germline CDR1 LNHDA, CDR2 SQIVND (reference sequence). The ends lost 3 bases at V and 5 bases at J; junction bases unmatched: 10. The CDR3 is made up of 16 amino acids. CDR3 protein: CASSILTQGAKDTQYF. The CDR3, as DNA: TGTGCCAGTAGTATTTTAACCCAGGGGGCGAAAGATACGCAGTATTTT.

This clone was counted between two and nine times. This sequence joins TRBV19 and TRBJ1-1; D is perhaps TRBD1 (5 bases). Germline lookup yields CDR1 LNHDA and CDR2 SQIVND (reference sequence). The V end lost 9 bases, the J end lost 0 bases, and 20 bases lay between the germline ends. This CDR3 contains 16 residues. The CDR3 bases are TGTGCCAGCGCCAGAATGTGGGGCGCGGTGAACACTGAAGCTTTCTTT. It encodes CASARMWGAVNTEAFF.

The chain combines TRBV5-1 with TRBJ2-5, with D perhaps matching TRBD1 (6 bases). V lost 5 bases and J 5 bases, leaving 16 bases between the germline ends. This CDR3 comprises 14 residues. Germline assignment: CDR1 SGHRS and CDR2 YFSETQ. CDR3 sequence: CASSWGPRGETQYF. The DNA for the CDR3 is TGCGCCAGCAGTTGGGGGCCCCGCGGGGAGACCCAGTACTTC.